This TCR beta chain was captured by sequencing in a study of blood T cell repertoires in COVID-19. Study summary: From the United States, Italy and Spain came samples of acute and convalescent COVID-19. PBMCs, B-cell-depleted T cells, or T cells provided the cDNA or gDNA that made up the material.

Per germline, CDR1 SGDLS and CDR2 YYNGEE. The CDR3 is made up of 14 amino acids. With 5 bases removed from V and 0 bases from J, the gap between germline ends came to 9 bases. Per the study methods: Quantification of nucleated cells was approximated via reference gene primer amplification. Sequencing used immunoSEQ multiplex PCR; TCRdb keeps in-frame clones, though not all of them. The V and J calls and clone size come from that table; D and trimming were worked out from the DNA. The sample consists of 83,000 or so clones, roughly four fifths of them appearing once. V usage is TRBV9 and J usage is TRBJ2-1; TRBD2 is a possible D gene (6 bases). The sample comprised peripheral blood. The TCR sequence derives from a human donor in a cohort sampled during active COVID-19. The CDR3 sequence: CASRAGDSYNEQFF. CDR3 in DNA: TGTGCCAGCAGAGCGGGTGACTCCTACAATGAGCAGTTCTTC.